This T cell receptor (beta chain) was sequenced in a study of control samples from healthy donors and cancer patients. Trimming removed 2 bases at V and 11 bases at J, with 12 bases between. This CDR3 spans 12 amino acids. Germline V CDR1 and CDR2: MNHNS, SASEGT. TCRdb's table, derived via immunoSEQ multiplex PCR, lists solely in-frame clones and lacks some. The sample includes roughly 100,000 clones, about 80% of them seen just once. This TCR came from a woman in her 50s in good health. Sequenced sample: blood. V is TRBV6-1 and J is TRBJ1-1; D is uncertain. CDR3 DNA sequence: TGTGCCAGCAGTGAATTTGGGGTTTTCGCTTTCTTT. This codes for CASSEFGVFAFF.